This TCR beta chain is drawn from a study of OX40 agonist ivuxolimab in advanced cancers. The data were produced by immunoSEQ multiplex PCR, yet TCRdb's version contains in-frame clones alone and is incomplete. The table lists some 58,000 clones, about 89% of them singletons, with 1.5% to 2% in the top ten. The ends were cut back, 5 bases at V and 5 bases at J, with 7 bases in the middle. The CDR3 is 12 amino acids. CDR1 MNHNS and CDR2 SASEGT come from the germline V gene. This rearrangement joins TRBV6-1 to TRBJ2-1, with D unclear. This receptor was taken from an adult with an advanced solid tumor such as melanoma, head and neck, liver or kidney cancer. The sample was CD4+ or CD8+ T cells sorted from blood, taken in a trial of the OX40 agonist ivuxolimab. The CDR3 region has the DNA TGTGCCAGCAGTAGAGGTGACAATGAGCAGTTCTTC. Translation: CASSRGDNEQFF.